The source of this T cell receptor (beta chain) is a study of blood T cell repertoires in COVID-19. For recovered donors of Cohort 3, there were two negative PCRs, clearance, or symptom resolution. The CDR3 extends over 15 amino acids. V was clipped by 4 bases and J by 1 base; unmatched bases: 2. Germline CDR1 and CDR2: PRHDT and FYEKMQ (reference sequence). As originally analysed: Amplification of reference gene primers was used by the study to estimate nucleated cell counts. Only in-frame clones appear in the TCRdb table, and some are missing; sequencing was by immunoSEQ multiplex PCR. That table is the source of V, J and clone size, and D and trimming were worked out from the DNA. The sample carries about 320,000 clones, 80% to 90% recorded once. The count of this clone is one.

Sample: PBMCs or T cells enriched from blood (not recorded which). The chain links TRBV13 to TRBJ1-5; the match to TRBD1 covers 9 bases. This clonotype was obtained from a woman aged 18-29 years who had recovered from COVID-19. The CDR3 loop is CASSWTGESNQPQHF. As DNA, the CDR3 is TGTGCCAGCAGCTGGACAGGGGAAAGCAATCAGCCCCAGCATTTT.